This note documents a single TCR beta chain sequence. This clonotype was counted ten times or more. Its antigen remains unidentified. Base qualities are missing; no much larger clone stands one base away. The sample was run on an Illumina NovaSeq 6000. TCR cDNA was synthesized by 5'RACE template switching, through which a universal primer site and unique molecular identifiers were introduced. Priming of cDNA synthesis was performed from both the TCR alpha and TCR beta constant segments. Library amplification used two PCR steps, and the second PCR step added sample barcodes and sequencing adapters. Sequencing of libraries was done on Illumina HiSeq 2500 (2x100 bp) or NovaSeq (2x150 bp). The paper's processing steps were these. Demultiplexing of reads and collapsing into UMI consensus sequences were performed with MIGEC, and V(D)J alignment was carried out with MiXCR. Vaccine-responding clonotypes were identified with edgeR using replicate PBMC samples, with FDR below 0.01 and a log2 fold change above 5 up to day 15 being required. CD4 or CD8 identity was assigned to each bulk clonotype according to whether the clonotype was present at higher abundance in the sequenced CD4 repertoire or the sequenced CD8 repertoire. TCRdb took the public reads, trimmed them with fastp at Q25, ran MiXCR for clone calling and kept in-frame beta chains. A single entry per CDR3 protein holds the most common genes and DNA from its merged rows. TCRdb, not the authors, supplied the V and J calls. For this sample there are a few hundred thousand distinct CDR3 sequences; around 5.3% appear just once. The ten largest clones take up under 3.5% of the sample.

The CDR3 has 13 amino acids, counting the end cysteine and phenylalanine. Only the CDR3 portion is preserved as DNA: 39 bases, with reading frame beginning at the first base. Between the V and J ends, shortened by 5 bases and 11 bases respectively, the junction contains 18 bases. This record comes from a study of T cells after yellow fever vaccination (dated by TCRdb to 2018 to 2020). For the study in its entirety: The SMART-Seq v4 Ultra Low Input RNA kit was used to prepare libraries from fractions with low cell numbers. The cohort comprised two healthy male donors, one aged 18 to 29 and one aged 30 to 40 years. Blood was collected at multiple timepoints before and after primary and secondary immunization, and bulk PBMC replicates and cell subsets were isolated. To follow T-cell clones before and after both primary and booster YFV17D yellow fever vaccination, bulk TCR alpha and beta repertoires underwent longitudinal sequencing. What the research found in general, with its limitations: The study included only two donors, which limits how far the findings can be generalized. Compared with the primary T-cell response, the secondary T-cell response was faster but weaker, reaching its peak on day 5 rather than on day 15. A small fraction of clonotypes appeared in both the CD4 and CD8 compartments, likely as a result of convergent recombination. FACS-sorted repertoires could contain abundant contaminating clonotypes from the bulk population, so computational filtering was required. Most clones expanded after primary vaccination were re-detected after the booster (almost 98% of CD4 and 80% to 90% of CD8), suggesting broad memory maintenance.

Explained via the paper, the treatment or condition label denotes: live attenuated yellow fever vaccine strain. PBMCs were isolated from peripheral blood using a standard Ficoll-Paque protocol. Dynabeads CD4 and CD8 positive selection kits were used to isolate the CD4 and CD8 T-cell fractions. TriZol was used to extract RNA from bulk PBMCs, CD4 and CD8 fractions, and dextramer-positive and dextramer-negative fractions. The chain links TRBV12-3 or TRBV12-4 with TRBJ1-1; the D gene is unclear. The TCR was taken from a man aged 18 to 30 who received the YFV17D yellow fever vaccine. The starting material was CD4+ T cells sorted from PBMCs, obtained on the day of the yellow fever booster vaccination. The CDR3 has the sequence CASSAQTGVEAFF. The DNA sequence follows: TGTGCCAGCAGTGCCCAGACCGGGGTGGAGGCTTTCTTT.